This paragraph reports one T cell receptor (beta chain). Its matching antigen is unknown. This entry comes from a study of cytomegalovirus exposure and HLA in healthy donors. It was with 60 Vbeta and 13 Jbeta primers that the PCR ran. Generated by immunoSEQ multiplex PCR, the TCRdb table keeps only in-frame clones and is missing some. The table shows around 60,000 clones, with about four fifths occurring only once. Trimming shortened V by 3 bases and J by 4 bases, and 11 bases separated the two germline ends. The germline V gene has CDR1 SGHAT and CDR2 FQNNGV. CDR3 length: 14 amino acids. Study-wide results and caveats: Later work associated around 18,000 TCR beta sequences with HLA alleles at 0.05 false discovery rate. A later analysis showed HLA-associated TCR beta chains outstripping equally common others in clonal expansion.

Material for sequencing was PBMCs. This TCR was sampled from a man over 45 in good health and CMV-seropositive. J is TRBJ2-3 and V is TRBV11-2; possible D gene TRBD2, 7 bases. The CDR3 reads CASSFGGGADTQYF. In nucleotides, the CDR3 is TGTGCCAGCAGCTTTGGAGGGGGGGCAGATACGCAGTATTTT.